These T cell receptor beta chains were read from a single sample in a study of circulating and synovial CD4+ cells in juvenile arthritis. TCRdb's table, derived via immunoSEQ multiplex PCR, lists solely in-frame clones and lacks some. The table includes some 35,000 clones, over 85% detected once. The sequenced sample consisted of CD4+ T cells from blood. These receptors originate from a human donor with juvenile idiopathic arthritis. CDR3s include the opening cysteine and the closing phenylalanine or tryptophan. A D gene is named only where the DNA matches it firmly.

J | V | D | CDR3 | DNA
TRBJ1-3 | TRBV19 | . | CASSMGRSGNTIYF | TGTGCCAGTAGTATGGGGCGGTCTGGAAACACCATATATTTT
TRBJ2-5 | TRBV5-4 | TRBD2 | CASSLRGGGWETQYF | TGTGCCAGCAGCTTGCGGGGGGGAGGGTGGGAGACCCAGTACTTC
TRBJ2-4 | TRBV5-1 | . | CASSLVGGKNIQYF | TGCGCCAGCAGCTTGGTGGGGGGCAAAAACATTCAGTACTTC
TRBJ1-2 | TRBV6-5 | . | CASTLSPTGTYGYTF | TGTGCCAGCACCTTATCTCCGACAGGCACCTATGGCTACACCTTC
TRBJ1-4 | TRBV9 | . | CASSVAGANEKLFF | TGTGCCAGCAGCGTAGCAGGGGCTAATGAAAAACTGTTTTTT
TRBJ2-1 | TRBV4-2 | TRBD2 | CASSQDIFVAGGPYEQFF | TGTGCCAGCAGCCAAGATATTTTTGTAGCGGGGGGGCCCTATGAGCAGTTCTTC
TRBJ1-2 | TRBV4-1 | TRBD1 | CASSQDPPDRGGGYTF | TGCGCCAGCAGCCAAGATCCCCCCGACAGGGGGGGCGGCTACACCTTC
TRBJ1-1 | TRBV4-1 | TRBD1 | CASSQDRTGGEAFF | TGCGCCAGCAGCCAAGATAGGACAGGGGGCGAAGCTTTCTTT
TRBJ2-7 | TRBV7-9 | . | CASSLGPGWGGAYEQYF | TGTGCCAGCAGCTTAGGCCCGGGATGGGGTGGGGCCTACGAGCAGTACTTC
TRBJ1-1 | TRBV6-5 | . | CASSYPARAEAFF | TGTGCCAGCAGTTACCCCGCCCGCGCTGAAGCTTTCTTT